A selection of T cell receptor beta chains follows, all from one sample in a study of post-analysis software for immune sequencing data. One entry per CDR3 protein, called by TCRdb with MiXCR from the PCR reads. The sample has hundreds of thousands of distinct CDR3 sequences, 30% seen once. The sample taken for sequencing was blood. These receptors all stem from a girl between 5 and 17 years old with multiple sclerosis. The CDR3 runs from the conserved cysteine through the conserved F or W. D genes are given only for firm matches. Size is omitted from some rows. Given values are once, few, many or a class for expanded clones.

DNA	CDR3	V	J	length	D	size
TGTGCCAGCAGTTTTGCTAGGACAGGGGACTACGAGCAGTACTTC	CASSFARTGDYEQYF	TRBV12-3/TRBV12-4	TRBJ2-7	15	TRBD1	-
TGTGCCACCACAGCCAGGGGGAGCAATCAGCCCCAGCATTTT	CATTARGSNQPQHF	TRBV15	TRBJ1-5	14	TRBD1	-
TGCGCCAGCAGCTTTTTGAATTTCGGGGGTAAGCAGTTCTTC	CASSFLNFGGKQFF	TRBV5-1	TRBJ2-1	14	-	few
TGTGCCATCAGTGAGTCTGGTTGGGACGATACGTACTTC	CAISESGWDDTYF	TRBV10-3	TRBJ2-5	13	-	-
TGTGCCAGCAGTGAGGGGTACAATGAGCAGTTCTTC	CASSEGYNEQFF	TRBV2	TRBJ2-1	12	-	few
TGCGCCAGCAGCCAAGAGTGGGGCTCTGGAAACACCATATATTTT	CASSQEWGSGNTIYF	TRBV4-3	TRBJ1-3	15	-	-
TGCAGTGCTGCCCATTCGGACAGGTACGGCGAGCAGTACTTC	CSAAHSDRYGEQYF	TRBV20-1	TRBJ2-7	14	TRBD1	-
TGTGCCAGCAGTCGAACCCTGGACAGTAAGCAGTTCTTC	CASSRTLDSKQFF	TRBV7-2	TRBJ2-1	13	-	many
TGCAGCCTAAAAGGGGCTAGCGGGGCTGAATACAATGAGCAGTTCTTC	CSLKGASGAEYNEQFF	TRBV29-1	TRBJ2-1	16	TRBD2	few
TGTGCCAGCAGCTTTTGGTTAGGGGAGAAAGAGACCCAGTACTTC	CASSFWLGEKETQYF	TRBV11-2	TRBJ2-5	15	-	-
TGTGCCAGCAGCGTAGGAGGACTCGCGAACACCGGGGAGCGGTTTTTT	CASSVGGLANTGERFF	TRBV9	TRBJ2-2	16	-	once
TGTGCCAGCAGTTACTCCGGGGGGCTCGGCAATCAGCCCCAGCATTTT	CASSYSGGLGNQPQHF	TRBV6-2/TRBV6-3	TRBJ1-5	16	-	-
TGTGCCAGCAGCCCCCAGGGAAGGGGCTCTGGGGCCAACGTCCTGACTTTC	CASSPQGRGSGANVLTF	TRBV3-1	TRBJ2-6	17	-	few
TGCAGTGCTAGTGCCGCGACAGGGGATGAAAAACTGTTTTTT	CSASAATGDEKLFF	TRBV20-1	TRBJ1-4	14	TRBD1	few
TGTGCCAGCAGCGAGGGCCTGGGGACCCAGTACTTC	CASSEGLGTQYF	TRBV7-2	TRBJ2-5	12	-	few
TGTGCCAGCGGGAGGGGCGGAAGATACTATAATTCACCCCTCCACTTT	CASGRGGRYYNSPLHF	TRBV6-6	TRBJ1-6	16	-	few
TGCAGCGTTGCGCGGGAAAATCAGCCCCAGCATTTT	CSVARENQPQHF	TRBV29-1	TRBJ1-5	12	-	-
TGTGCCAGCAGCTTAGGGGCCCCTCGGACGGGGTACTTC	CASSLGAPRTGYF	TRBV7-2	TRBJ2-4	13	-	-
TGTGCCAGCAGGTCACGGGGCAAGACCCAGTACTTC	CASRSRGKTQYF	TRBV27	TRBJ2-5	12	-	few
TGTGCCAGCAGGCGGACATCTTCCCAGCTGGCTGACAACGTCCTGACTTTC	CASRRTSSQLADNVLTF	TRBV6-1	TRBJ2-6	17	-	-
TGTGCCAGCAGAGGCTCAACAGGGTCTGGGGCCAACGTCCTGACTTTC	CASRGSTGSGANVLTF	TRBV6-2/TRBV6-3	TRBJ2-6	16	-	-
TGTGCCAGCAGGGCTAGCGGGGGATGGAATGAGCAGTTCTTC	CASRASGGWNEQFF	TRBV7-2	TRBJ2-1	14	TRBD2	-
TGCGCCAGCAGCTTACAGTCCGGGACCTACGAGCAGTACTTC	CASSLQSGTYEQYF	TRBV5-1	TRBJ2-7	14	-	-
TGTGCCAGCAGTTTCGGGGGGGCTTGGTACGAGCAGTACTTC	CASSFGGAWYEQYF	TRBV28	TRBJ2-7	14	TRBD2	-
TGCAGTGCTCCCACTCACGCGGCTACCCAAGAGACCCGGTACTTC	CSAPTHAATQETRYF	TRBV20-1	TRBJ2-5	15	-	-
TGTGCCAGCAGCGTAGTTGGGGGGCTGAACACTGAAGCTTTCTTT	CASSVVGGLNTEAFF	TRBV9	TRBJ1-1	15	-	-
TGTGCCATCAGGCCGGGACTAGCGGGAGATACGCAGTATTTT	CAIRPGLAGDTQYF	TRBV10-3	TRBJ2-3	14	TRBD2	few
TGCAGTGCTGGCGTCCCGGCTAGCGCACACTACGAGCAGTACTTC	CSAGVPASAHYEQYF	TRBV20-1	TRBJ2-7	15	-	-
TGTGCCAGCAGCCAGACAGGGCAGCCCCAGCATTTT	CASSQTGQPQHF	TRBV3-1	TRBJ1-5	12	TRBD1	many
TGTGCCAGCACCCCACAGGGGGCAACTAATGAAAAACTGTTTTTT	CASTPQGATNEKLFF	TRBV11-2	TRBJ1-4	15	TRBD1	-
TGCGCCAGCAGCCGTGGACTAGCGGGACGATACAATGAGCAGTACTTC	CASSRGLAGRYNEQYF	TRBV4-3	TRBJ2-7	16	TRBD2	-
TGTGCCAGCGCCCCCCGGGGCGGGACTGAAGCTTTCTTT	CASAPRGGTEAFF	TRBV12-3/TRBV12-4	TRBJ1-1	13	-	few
TGCAGTGCTAGAGATCGCGGACGCTATGGCTACACCTTC	CSARDRGRYGYTF	TRBV20-1	TRBJ1-2	13	-	-
TGTGCCAGCAGCTTTTGGGCGGAGACCCAGTACTTC	CASSFWAETQYF	TRBV7-2	TRBJ2-5	12	-	-
TGCAGTGCTAGAGACCTGACTACCAACTACAATGAGCAGTTCTTC	CSARDLTTNYNEQFF	TRBV20-1	TRBJ2-1	15	-	few
TGTGCCAGCAGGGCCTTTGGGGGCACCGGCGAGCGGTTTTTT	CASRAFGGTGERFF	TRBV5-6	TRBJ2-2	14	-	-
TGTGCCACCAGCAGAGGGGGAGGGAACAATGAGCAGTTCTTC	CATSRGGGNNEQFF	TRBV15	TRBJ2-1	14	TRBD2	-
TGCAGCGTTGTACTAGCGGGAGCTGGAGAGCAGTACTTC	CSVVLAGAGEQYF	TRBV29-1	TRBJ2-7	13	TRBD2	many
TGTGTCAGCAGCTTAGAAGCGGGAGTTCACAATGAGCAGTTCTTC	CVSSLEAGVHNEQFF	TRBV7-2	TRBJ2-1	15	TRBD2	once
TGTGCCAGCATTGGACCGAGCTCCTATAATTCACCCCTCCACTTT	CASIGPSSYNSPLHF	TRBV6-2/TRBV6-3	TRBJ1-6	15	-	few
TGTGCCAGCAGCCCTCAGCGGGGGCCAGGGCAGCCCCAGCATTTT	CASSPQRGPGQPQHF	TRBV7-2	TRBJ1-5	15	-	-
TGTGCCAGCAGTCCGGTCGGGGGGTATGGCTACACCTTC	CASSPVGGYGYTF	TRBV7-2	TRBJ1-2	13	-	-
TGTGCCAGCAGCTTAGCCGGAGACATCTGGGGGGGCACTGAAGCTTTCTTT	CASSLAGDIWGGTEAFF	TRBV7-9	TRBJ1-1	17	-	once
TGCAGCGCCCTCGGACAGCAGCTCGGAAACACCATATATTTT	CSALGQQLGNTIYF	TRBV29-1	TRBJ1-3	14	-	few